The 28 T cell receptor beta chains listed next were all sequenced from one sample in a study of blood T cell repertoires in COVID-19. The protocol was immunoSEQ multiplex PCR, while the TCRdb copy is restricted to in-frame clones and leaves out a portion. The data hold hundreds of thousands of clones, with approximately 85% observed a single time. Input material: peripheral blood. These receptors were obtained from a man in his fifties or sixties with active or convalescent COVID-19.

The J gene is TRBJ1-2, the V gene TRBV6-1; tentatively, D is TRBD1 (5 bases). Germline V gene data show CDR1 as MNHNS and CDR2 as SASEGT. CDR3 length: 16 residues. V lost 3 bases, J lost 8 bases, and 22 bases lay in between. CDR3 amino acids: CASSDPRGTATVGYTF. CDR3 nucleotides: TGTGCCAGCAGTGACCCCCGGGGGACCGCTACGGTGGGCTACACCTTC.

This chain links TRBV13 with TRBJ2-7; 7 bases map to TRBD1. Germline loops: CDR1 PRHDT, CDR2 FYEKMQ (reference sequence). This CDR3 region has 13 residues. After removal of 5 bases from V and 5 bases from J, the junction contained 6 bases not matched to a gene. The CDR3: CASSARGPNEQYF. The CDR3 DNA reads as TGTGCCAGCAGCGCGAGGGGGCCGAACGAGCAGTACTTC.

The chain combines TRBV18 with TRBJ1-5; D perhaps matches TRBD1 (6 bases). The V end lost 6 bases, the J end lost 2 bases, and 14 bases lay between the germline ends. There are 15 residues in the CDR3. Germline CDR1 is KGHSH and CDR2 is LQKENI. The CDR3 DNA sequence: TGTGCCAGCTCCTTACAGGGTTTCGGCAATCAGCCCCAGCATTTT. This translates into CASSLQGFGNQPQHF.

CDR3 in DNA: TGCGCCAGCAGCTTGGAGGGGCAGGGCCACTATGGCTACACCTTC. Translating gives CASSLEGQGHYGYTF. The rearrangement links TRBV5-1 to TRBJ1-2; a possible D gene is TRBD1 (5 bases). The germline V gene has CDR1 SGHRS and CDR2 YFSETQ. V lost 0 bases and J 3 bases, leaving 12 bases between the germline ends. This CDR3 is built from 15 residues.

This rearrangement joins TRBV7-8 to TRBJ1-1; unclear D gene. Germline CDR1 SGHVS, CDR2 FQNEAQ. The CDR3 sequence is 13 residues long. Trimming shortened V by 5 bases and J by 1 base, and 8 bases separated the two germline ends. CDR3 DNA sequence: TGTGCCAGCAGCCCATACTCGAACACTGAAGCTTTCTTT. Protein: CASSPYSNTEAFF.

This chain uses TRBV28 with TRBJ2-1; 8 positions match TRBD2. This CDR3 has 15 amino acids. Germline CDR1 reads MDHEN; CDR2 reads SYDVKM. J gave up 8 bases and V 5 bases, and 11 bases lay outside the gene matches. CDR3 loop: CASSQAPGTRYEQFF. For the CDR3, the DNA is TGTGCCAGCAGTCAGGCTCCCGGGACTAGATATGAGCAGTTCTTC.

The V call is TRBV6-5, the J call TRBJ2-5; TRBD2 matches 10 bases. The germline gives CDR1 MNHEY, CDR2 SVGAGI. The CDR3 consists of 12 residues. V lost 7 bases to trimming and J lost 5 bases; unmatched junction nucleotides: 1. The CDR3 DNA sequence: TGTGCCAGCACTAGCGGGAGTGAGACCCAGTACTTC. Protein: CASTSGSETQYF.

The chain joins TRBV5-1 to TRBJ2-5; D unclear. CDR1 is SGHRS and CDR2 is YFSETQ in the germline V gene. The CDR3 consists of 14 residues. Trimming cost V 3 bases and J 5 bases, with 14 bases left between them. The CDR3 sequence is CASSSPGGGETQYF. The CDR3 coding sequence is TGCGCCAGCAGCTCTCCGGGTGGTGGGGAGACCCAGTACTTC.

V and J are TRBV7-8 and TRBJ2-7; D unresolved. Germline values: CDR1 SGHVS, CDR2 FQNEAQ. The CDR3 spans 12 residues. V was shortened by 1 base and J by 6 bases, with 7 bases between the two germline ends. The CDR3 here is CASSLGHLEQYF. CDR3 sequence (DNA): TGTGCCAGCAGCTTAGGACATCTCGAGCAGTACTTC.

This clone has a single count. The gene calls are TRBV6-5 and TRBJ2-7; 9 bases map to TRBD2. Germline values: CDR1 MNHEY, CDR2 SVGAGI. The CDR3 has 15 amino acids. V dropped 4 bases and J dropped 3; count of bases not matched to a gene: 7. The CDR3 spells CASSSISGRIYEQYF. CDR3 sequence (DNA): TGTGCCAGCAGTTCAATAAGCGGGAGGATCTACGAGCAGTACTTC.

Here the CDR3 reads CASRGLKYGYTF. CDR3 bases: TGTGCCAGCAGAGGACTGAAGTATGGCTACACCTTC. The rearrangement links TRBV6-5 to TRBJ1-2; D remains unclear. Germline loops: CDR1 MNHEY, CDR2 SVGAGI. The CDR3 totals 12 residues. V lost 6 bases, J lost 5 bases, and 10 bases lay in between.

This clone was recorded once. The V gene is TRBV5-1, the J gene TRBJ1-1; 7 bases align to TRBD1. V gave up 4 bases and J gave up 7 bases; unmatched junction bases: 7. Germline lookup yields CDR1 SGHRS and CDR2 YFSETQ. The CDR3 covers 13 residues. CDR3 amino acids: CASSPDRVGEAFF. CDR3 in DNA: TGCGCCAGCAGCCCCGACAGGGTTGGTGAAGCTTTCTTT.

The chain links TRBV19 to TRBJ1-1; 8 nucleotides match TRBD1. J gave up 6 bases and V 10 bases, and 10 bases lay outside the gene matches. Germline-derived CDR1 and CDR2 are LNHDA and SQIVND (reference sequence). The CDR3 extends over 13 amino acids. The CDR3 is CAIQRTGRSEAFF. DNA of the CDR3: TGTGCCATTCAGAGGACAGGGAGATCTGAAGCTTTCTTT.

The chain couples TRBV12-3 or TRBV12-4 to TRBJ2-2; tentative D call: TRBD1 (5 bases). There are 13 residues in the CDR3. V was cut by 3 bases and J by 9 bases, with 11 bases left in between. The CDR3 is CASSLSGIRELFF. CDR3 sequence (DNA): TGTGCCAGCAGTTTGTCAGGGATTAGGGAGCTGTTTTTT.

A few counts support this clone. This chain links TRBV15 with TRBJ2-5; tentative D call: TRBD2 (6 bases). The CDR3 consists of 13 residues. Trimming took 8 bases from V and 0 from J, leaving 10 bases between them. Germline-derived CDR1 and CDR2 are LNHNV and YYDKDF (reference sequence). The CDR3, as DNA: TGTGCCACCCTGGGAGGATACCAAGAGACCCAGTACTTC. Translated, it gives CATLGGYQETQYF.

The CDR3 DNA reads as TGTGCCTGGAGTGTGGGGACAGGGGCTTCATACAATGAGCAGTTCTTC. It is translated as CAWSVGTGASYNEQFF. The chain carries TRBV30 and TRBJ2-1, with 10 bases identical to TRBD1. CDR3 length: 16 residues. V trimming: 0 bases; J trimming: 4 bases; junction bases outside the gene matches: 6. Germline CDR1 is GTSNPN and CDR2 is SVGIG (reference sequence).

This clone was seen more than once but under ten times. CDR3 sequence reads: CASSVRTGEFWNTIYF. The CDR3 nucleotides read TGTGCCAGCAGTGTTAGGACAGGCGAGTTTTGGAACACCATATATTTT. This rearrangement joins TRBV2 to TRBJ1-3, with TRBD1 identical over 7 bases. Germline V gene lookup returns CDR1 SNHLY and CDR2 FYNNEI. Trimming at V came to 4 bases and at J to 7 bases, leaving 13 bases not matched to a gene. CDR3 length: 16 residues.

The genes are TRBV28 and TRBJ2-7; TRBD1 agrees at 10 bases. V gave up 6 bases and J gave up 7 bases; unmatched junction bases: 9. CDR1 is MDHEN, CDR2 SYDVKM, per germline. The CDR3 spans 14 residues. The CDR3 DNA reads TGTGCCAGCAGCCCCGGGACAGGGGTGAATGAGCAGTACTTC. It translates to CASSPGTGVNEQYF.

DNA for the CDR3: TGTGCCATCAGTGAGTCGGGGGACAGAGGCTCTGGAAACACCATATATTTT. It encodes CAISESGDRGSGNTIYF. V gene TRBV10-3 combines with J gene TRBJ1-3; TRBD1 matches at 7 bases. The CDR3 runs to 17 residues. J lost 0 bases, V lost 0 bases, and 5 bases had no gene match. Germline V gives CDR1 ENHRY, CDR2 SYGVKD.

The chain links TRBV27 to TRBJ2-7, with 8 bases that match TRBD1. Germline V gene data show CDR1 as MNHEY and CDR2 as SMNVEV (reference sequence). J lost 3 bases, V lost 7 bases, and 11 bases had no gene match. The length of the CDR3 is 15 residues. CDR3 in DNA: TGTGCCAGCACCGAACCAGGGGGCTACCTCTACGAGCAGTACTTC. Translation gives CASTEPGGYLYEQYF.

The count of this clone is one. This chain connects TRBV7-3 to TRBJ2-1; 9 bases map to TRBD2. The CDR3 totals 16 residues. V was pared by 5 bases and J by 0 bases, with 5 bases of the junction left unmatched. In germline, CDR1 is SGHTA, CDR2 FQGTGA. The CDR3 nucleotides read TGTGCCAGCAGCCCCTTTAGCGGGAGCTCCTACAATGAGCAGTTCTTC. Its protein is CASSPFSGSSYNEQFF. The variable domain in full, with the rest retrieved from reference TRBV7-3 and TRBJ2-1, is GAGVSQTPSNKVTEKGKYVELRCDPISGHTALYWYRQSLGQGPEFLIYFQGTGAADDSGLPNDRFFAVRPEGSVSTLKIQRTERGDSAVYLCASSPFSGSSYNEQFFGPGTRLTVL.

The V gene is TRBV7-9, the J gene TRBJ2-2; 7 bases line up with TRBD2. The CDR3 covers 15 residues. J gave up 6 bases and V 3 bases, and 7 bases lay outside the gene matches. CDR1 and CDR2 (germline): SEHNR, FQNEAQ (reference sequence). For the CDR3, the DNA is TGTGCCAGCAGCTTCGCCTGGACTAGTCCCGGGGAGCTGTTTTTT. Translated: CASSFAWTSPGELFF.

The V call is TRBV10-1, the J call TRBJ1-3, with unresolved D. Trimming shortened V by 3 bases and J by 4 bases, and 7 bases separated the two germline ends. The CDR3 is 13 residues long. The germline V gene has CDR1 WNHNN and CDR2 SYGVQD (reference sequence). The CDR3 protein is CASSETGGNTIYF. CDR3 bases: TGCGCCAGCAGTGAAACGGGAGGAAACACCATATATTTT.

This clone was seen more than once but under ten times. The rearrangement uses TRBV18 and TRBJ1-3; TRBD1 matches at 9 bases. V shed 6 bases and J 11 bases; nucleotides not matched to a gene: 14. Germline V lookup: CDR1 KGHSH, CDR2 LQKENI. The CDR3 covers 15 residues. CDR3: CASSPAGTGRRAIYF. As DNA, the CDR3 is TGTGCCAGCTCTCCGGCCGGGACAGGGAGACGGGCCATATATTTT.

The table lists this clone with a few counts. The V call is TRBV28, the J call TRBJ1-1; the match to TRBD1 covers 10 bases. Trimming cost V 4 bases and J 4 bases; bases outside gene matches: 6. CDR3 length: 15 residues. Germline CDR1 is MDHEN and CDR2 is SYDVKM. The CDR3 nucleotides read TGTGCCAGCAGTTCACGACAGGGGGCGAGCACTGAAGCTTTCTTT. Translated, it gives CASSSRQGASTEAFF.

The chain recombines TRBV2 with TRBJ2-1, with TRBD2 identical over 12 bases. V trimming: 5 bases; J trimming: 8 bases; junction bases outside the gene matches: 7. Germline values: CDR1 SNHLY, CDR2 FYNNEI. The CDR3 is 15 residues long. CDR3 nucleotides: TGTGCCAGCAGTAGGACTAGCGGGATACCGGATGAGCAGTTCTTC. Translated, it gives CASSRTSGIPDEQFF.

This CDR3 reads CATGVKNTGELFF. CDR3 in DNA: TGCGCCACCGGGGTTAAAAACACCGGGGAGCTGTTTTTT. The chain uses TRBV5-1 and TRBJ2-2, with D possibly matching TRBD2 (5 bases). Germline V gene data show CDR1 as SGHRS and CDR2 as YFSETQ. V shed 9 bases and J shed 2 bases, with 11 bases lying between them. The CDR3 runs to 13 residues.

This sequence joins TRBV5-8 and TRBJ2-1; 12 bases fit TRBD1. Germline V gives CDR1 SGHTS, CDR2 YDEGEE. The CDR3 has 16 amino acids. The V gene end was trimmed by 4 bases and the J gene end by 9 bases; junction bases not matched to a gene: 11. The CDR3 region has the DNA TGTGCCAGCAGCCCTTTCCGGGACAGGGGGCAAAGTGAGCAGTTCTTC. Translating it yields CASSPFRDRGQSEQFF.